One and the same sample provided the 5 T cell receptor beta chains below, sequenced in a study of regulatory T cells in long-lasting Graves disease. Construction of the TCR beta libraries employed iRepertoire HTBI primers in conjunction with Arm-PCR of CDR3 regions. TCRdb called the multiplex PCR reads again in MiXCR, with one record for every CDR3 protein. The sample lists about 400,000 distinct CDR3 sequences; about 15% were seen once. Time point specified: newly diagnosed GD, antithyroid drugs for less than 3 months. From PBMCs, RNA was extracted and then used to make the TCR library. These data were also reused for a study on T cells in Graves' hyperthyroidism and ophthalmopathy.

The specimen comprised peripheral blood mononuclear cells (PBMCs), sampled at new diagnosis, from a patient treated with antithyroid drugs. The receptors come from a middle-aged woman with Graves disease.

In its sample, this clonotype was seen a few times. The V call is TRBV25-1, the J call TRBJ2-7; no reliable D call. The V end was cut by 3 bases, the J end by 7 bases, with 13 bases between. CDR1 and CDR2 from the germline V gene are MGHDK and SYGVNS. The CDR3 is 13 amino acids. CDR3 loop: CASSDPTSVEQYF. The CDR3 bases are TGTGCCAGCAGTGACCCTACCTCGGTGGAGCAGTACTTC.

This clonotype was found many times. The chain couples TRBV12-3 or TRBV12-4 to TRBJ1-1, with unresolved D. This CDR3 is built from 13 residues. Between the trimmed V and J ends, which lost 6 bases and 6 bases, there was a span of 14 bases. The DNA of the CDR3 is TGTGCCAGCAGCCCTAACGTTCTGGCTGAAGCTTTCTTT. This sequence encodes CASSPNVLAEAFF.

This clonotype was recorded at least ten times. The genes are TRBV2 and TRBJ2-7, with no clear D. CDR3 length: 15 amino acids. V dropped 5 bases and J dropped 2 bases, with 16 bases sitting between them. Germline V gene lookup returns CDR1 SNHLY and CDR2 FYNNEI. The CDR3 loop is CASSRVERRPYEQYF. The CDR3 DNA follows: TGTGCCAGCAGTAGAGTCGAGCGCCGTCCCTACGAGCAGTACTTC. The complete variable domain, with remaining parts taken from reference TRBV2 and TRBJ2-7, reads EPEVTQTPSHQVTQMGQEVILRCVPISNHLYFYWYRQILGQKVEFLVSFYNNEISEKSEIFDDQFSVERPDGSNFTLKIRSTKLEDSAMYFCASSRVERRPYEQYFGPGTRLTVT.

This clonotype was picked up a small number of times. The rearrangement joins TRBV6-1 to TRBJ2-7; TRBD1 matches 10 bases. Per germline, CDR1 MNHNS and CDR2 SASEGT. The V segment lost 7 bases and the J segment 0 bases; nucleotides outside the gene matches: 6. The CDR3 covers 15 residues. The CDR3 loop is CASTEGQGTSYEQYF. DNA of the CDR3: TGTGCCAGCACTGAGGGACAGGGGACCTCCTACGAGCAGTACTTC.

This clonotype was seen many times. The rearrangement links TRBV5-6 to TRBJ2-7; perhaps TRBD2 as D (6 bases). CDR1 is SGHDT, CDR2 YYEEEE, per germline. Deletions cut 4 bases from V and 4 bases from J, with 24 bases between. The CDR3 consists of 17 residues. The CDR3 DNA reads as TGTGCCAGCAGCCTCTTTTCCGCCGTGTCTAGCGTATACGAGCAGTACTTC. Translating gives CASSLFSAVSSVYEQYF.